This T cell receptor beta chain was documented in a study of cytomegalovirus exposure and HLA in healthy donors. Across the whole study: Unique TCRs numbering approximately 81 million, obtained from HLA-typed donors, made up an early data release.

In regard to this clone: What it recognizes is unknown.

Study conclusions and caveats: In a later analysis, HLA-associated TCR beta chains were more clonally expanded than equally common others.

V was cut by 6 bases and J by 2 bases, with 11 bases left in between. Looked up from germline, CDR1 is SGHRS and CDR2 is YFSETQ. The CDR3 consists of 13 residues. It was with 60 Vbeta and 13 Jbeta primers that the PCR ran. The data were produced by immunoSEQ multiplex PCR, yet TCRdb's version contains in-frame clones alone and is incomplete. The sample contains tens of thousands of clones, approximately 71% of which appear only once. The receptor comes from a woman younger than 45 in good health and CMV-seronegative. V usage is TRBV5-1 and J usage is TRBJ1-1; a possible D gene is TRBD1 (5 bases). The sequenced sample was PBMCs. The CDR3 loop is CASNGGPNTEAFF. The CDR3 region has the DNA TGCGCCAGCAACGGGGGTCCTAACACTGAAGCTTTCTTT.